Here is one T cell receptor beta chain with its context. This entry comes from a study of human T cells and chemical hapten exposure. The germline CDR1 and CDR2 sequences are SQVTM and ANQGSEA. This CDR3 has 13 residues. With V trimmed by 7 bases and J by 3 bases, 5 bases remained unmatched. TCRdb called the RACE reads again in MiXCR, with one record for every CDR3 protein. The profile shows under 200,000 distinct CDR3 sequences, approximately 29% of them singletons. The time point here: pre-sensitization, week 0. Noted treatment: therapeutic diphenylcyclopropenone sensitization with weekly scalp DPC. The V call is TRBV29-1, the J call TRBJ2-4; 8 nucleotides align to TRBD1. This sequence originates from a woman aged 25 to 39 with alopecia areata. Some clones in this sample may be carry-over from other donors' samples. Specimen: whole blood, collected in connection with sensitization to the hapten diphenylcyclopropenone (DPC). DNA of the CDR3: TGCAGCGCGCGGACAGGGCTCAAAAACATTCAGTACTTC. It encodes CSARTGLKNIQYF.